This TCR beta chain originates from a study of blood T cell repertoires in COVID-19. Study summary: COVID-19 samples collected from the United States, Italy and Spain covered acute and convalescent phases.

The CDR3 covers 17 residues. V trimming: 2 bases; J trimming: 0 bases; junction bases outside the gene matches: 6. In germline, CDR1 is SGHTA, CDR2 FQGTGA. This table comes from immunoSEQ multiplex PCR, and its TCRdb copy is limited to in-frame clones, with some not included. Of roughly 200,000 clones in the sample, approximately 78% were seen once. The material sequenced was peripheral blood. The chain has TRBV7-3 and TRBJ2-2; 7 positions agree with TRBD1. The sequence was collected from a woman aged 80 or older with COVID-19, enrolled during active disease. CDR3 loop: CASSLGLGQSNTGELFF. The CDR3 region has the DNA TGTGCCAGCAGCTTAGGATTGGGACAGTCGAACACCGGGGAGCTGTTTTTT.